Following are 14 T cell receptor beta chains from one sample sequenced in a study of regulatory T cells in long-lasting Graves disease. Sample time point: newly diagnosed GD, antithyroid drugs for less than 3 months. The TCR library was made from RNA that had been extracted from PBMCs in TRIzol. Arm-PCR of CDR3 regions with iRepertoire HTBI primers generated TCR beta libraries. TCRdb analysed the multiplex PCR reads with MiXCR anew, one entry per CDR3 protein. The profile covers about half a million distinct CDR3 sequences, with 12% appearing a single time and approximately 9% taken by the ten largest. The data also belong to a second study, concerning T cells in Graves' hyperthyroidism and ophthalmopathy.

The sample here was peripheral blood mononuclear cells (PBMCs), taken at new diagnosis, from a patient treated with antithyroid drugs. Receptors were obtained from a woman between 25 and 40 years old with Graves disease.

In its sample, this clonotype was seen many times. This chain links TRBV2 with TRBJ2-3, with TRBD2 identical over 13 bases. The CDR3 consists of 15 residues. CDR1 is SNHLY and CDR2 is FYNNEI in the germline V gene. With V trimmed by 9 bases and J by 2 bases, 5 bases remained unmatched. CDR3 in amino acids: CASTGLAGFTDTQYF. In DNA, the CDR3 is TGTGCCAGTACGGGACTAGCGGGGTTCACAGATACGCAGTATTTT.

This clonotype was observed many times. The gene calls are TRBV6-5 and TRBJ1-2, with a weak D call TRBD1 (6 bases). This CDR3 has 16 amino acids. Looked up from germline, CDR1 is MNHEY and CDR2 is SVGAGI. V was trimmed by 0 bases and J by 0 bases, leaving 11 bases between them. In nucleotides, the CDR3 is TGTGCCAGCAGTTACTCTGGGGGGCAGGCTAACTATGGCTACACCTTC. Its translation is CASSYSGGQANYGYTF.

This clonotype was picked up many times. The chain couples TRBV27 to TRBJ2-1; possible D gene TRBD2, 5 bases. The V end was cut by 7 bases, the J end by 12 bases, with 19 bases between. The CDR3 covers 13 residues. Germline assignment: CDR1 MNHEY and CDR2 SMNVEV (reference sequence). Here the CDR3 reads CASIHRDSPGQFF. The CDR3 nucleotides read TGTGCCAGCATCCACCGGGATTCCCCCGGGCAGTTCTTC.

The rearrangement links TRBV7-2 to TRBJ1-5; no reliable D call. There are 15 residues in the CDR3. Germline V gene lookup returns CDR1 SGHTA and CDR2 FQGNSA. Trimming took 2 bases from V and 0 from J, leaving 8 bases between them. The CDR3 region is CASSLRAHSNQPQHF. CDR3 bases: TGTGCCAGCAGCTTACGGGCCCATAGCAATCAGCCCCAGCATTTT.

The rearrangement uses TRBV20-1 and TRBJ2-2, with TRBD2 matching over 10 bases. Germline V gene sequence: CDR1 DFQATT, CDR2 SNEGSKA (reference sequence). With V trimmed by 7 bases and J by 6 bases, 17 bases remained unmatched. The CDR3 has 17 amino acids. The CDR3 spells CSGSKAGEREGSGELFF. In nucleotides, the CDR3 is TGCAGTGGATCTAAGGCGGGGGAGCGGGAGGGTTCCGGGGAGCTGTTTTTT.

This clonotype was seen many times. V and J are TRBV27 and TRBJ2-1, with 14 bases fitting TRBD2. CDR1 and CDR2 from the germline V gene are MNHEY and SMNVEV (reference sequence). V lost 6 bases to trimming and J lost 15 bases; unmatched junction nucleotides: 10. CDR3 length: 14 amino acids. CDR3 in amino acids: CASRTKGLAGDLFF. The DNA of the CDR3 is TGTGCCAGCAGAACAAAGGGACTAGCGGGAGATCTGTTCTTC.

The chain joins TRBV7-9 to TRBJ2-1; D gene unclear. The V and J ends lost 6 bases and 5 bases respectively, with 11 bases between them. Germline values: CDR1 SEHNR, CDR2 FQNEAQ (reference sequence). The CDR3 runs 13 residues. The CDR3 coding sequence is TGTGCCAGCAGAAGGGCACAAAACAATGAGCAGTTCTTC. Translating gives CASRRAQNNEQFF.

This clonotype was observed at least ten times. This chain uses TRBV27 with TRBJ1-2; D remains unclear. V was cut by 6 bases and J by 0 bases, with 11 bases left in between. Germline lookup yields CDR1 MNHEY and CDR2 SMNVEV (reference sequence). The CDR3 consists of 14 residues. CDR3 in amino acids: CASRAMVANYGYTF. DNA of the CDR3: TGTGCCAGCAGGGCTATGGTAGCTAACTATGGCTACACCTTC.

The chain is built from TRBV3-1 and TRBJ1-2; D not certain. The CDR3 contains 14 residues. In germline, CDR1 is LGHDT, CDR2 YNNKEL (reference sequence). Deletions cut 0 bases from V and 4 bases from J, with 9 bases between. CDR3 loop: CASSQDLESYGYTF. The CDR3 bases are TGTGCCAGCAGCCAAGATCTCGAGAGCTATGGCTACACCTTC.

This clonotype was detected only a few times. This chain uses TRBV7-9 with TRBJ1-3; maybe TRBD1 (6 bases). V was cut by 1 base and J by 2 bases, with 9 bases left in between. The germline gives CDR1 SEHNR, CDR2 FQNEAQ (reference sequence). CDR3 size: 15 residues. The CDR3 reads CASSLEAGAGNTIYF. In DNA, the CDR3 is TGTGCCAGCAGCTTAGAAGCAGGGGCTGGAAACACCATATATTTT.

There are many counts of this clonotype. V and J are TRBV28 and TRBJ1-1; TRBD1 agrees at 8 bases. This CDR3 comprises 13 residues. CDR1 MDHEN and CDR2 SYDVKM come from the germline V gene. V lost 7 bases to trimming and J lost 7 bases; unmatched junction nucleotides: 8. This CDR3 reads CASTRTGYYEAFF. The DNA for the CDR3 is TGTGCCAGCACCCGGACAGGGTACTATGAAGCTTTCTTT.

This clonotype has at least ten counts. The V and J genes are TRBV4-1 and TRBJ2-5, with 11 nucleotides matching TRBD2. V shed 4 bases and J 2 bases; nucleotides not matched to a gene: 6. The CDR3 consists of 16 residues. CDR1 MGHRA and CDR2 YSYEKL come from the germline V gene. The CDR3 here is CASSLRGLAEQETQYF. CDR3 bases: TGCGCCAGCAGCCTCCGGGGACTAGCGGAACAAGAGACCCAGTACTTC.

This clonotype was detected ten times or more. DNA for the CDR3: TGTGCCTGGACGGGGGTATCTGAAGCTTTCTTT. Protein: CAWTGVSEAFF. The chain combines TRBV30 with TRBJ1-1; perhaps TRBD1 as D (5 bases). The ends were cut back, 4 bases at V and 6 bases at J, with 9 bases in the middle. The CDR3 loop spans 11 amino acids. Germline lookup yields CDR1 GTSNPN and CDR2 SVGIG (reference sequence).

This clonotype was counted ten times or more. The rearrangement links TRBV4-3 to TRBJ2-5; D is possibly TRBD2 (5 bases). Germline CDR1 and CDR2: LGHNA and YSLEER. The CDR3 loop spans 15 amino acids. V lost 0 bases, J lost 2 bases, and 10 bases lay in between. CDR3 nucleotide sequence: TGCGCCAGCAGCCAAGAAATCCGGGGTCAAGAGACCCAGTACTTC. This codes for CASSQEIRGQETQYF.